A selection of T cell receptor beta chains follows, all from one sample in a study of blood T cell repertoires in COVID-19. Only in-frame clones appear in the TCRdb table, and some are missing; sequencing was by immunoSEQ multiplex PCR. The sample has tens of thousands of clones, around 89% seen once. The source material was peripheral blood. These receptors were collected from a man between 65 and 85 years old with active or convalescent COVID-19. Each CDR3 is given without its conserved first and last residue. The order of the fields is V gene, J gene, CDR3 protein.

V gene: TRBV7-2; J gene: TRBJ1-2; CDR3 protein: ASSRTADYGYT
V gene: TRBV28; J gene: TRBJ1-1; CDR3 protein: ATYQGGVTEAF
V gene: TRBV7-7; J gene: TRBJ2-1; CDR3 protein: ASSSVAGGYNEQF
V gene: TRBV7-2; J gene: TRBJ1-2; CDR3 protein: ASSLENRGGYT
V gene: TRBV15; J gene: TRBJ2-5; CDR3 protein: ATSIRWGEETQY
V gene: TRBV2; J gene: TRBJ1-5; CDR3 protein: ASSGDSNQPQH
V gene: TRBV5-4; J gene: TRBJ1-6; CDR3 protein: ASSLGGLSYNSPLH
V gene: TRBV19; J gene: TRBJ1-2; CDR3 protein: ASSARDTVYGYT
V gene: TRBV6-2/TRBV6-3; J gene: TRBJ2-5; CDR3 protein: ASSYSGTPAETQY
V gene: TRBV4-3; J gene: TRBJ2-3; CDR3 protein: ASSQHGLAGTDTQY
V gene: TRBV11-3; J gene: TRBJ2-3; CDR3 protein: ASSSQGSKTDTQY
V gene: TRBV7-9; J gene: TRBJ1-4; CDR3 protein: ASRRDEKLF
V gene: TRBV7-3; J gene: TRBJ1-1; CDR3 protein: ASSLNGGLNTEAF
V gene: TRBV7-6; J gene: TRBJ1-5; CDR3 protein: ASSLAGGVGQPQH
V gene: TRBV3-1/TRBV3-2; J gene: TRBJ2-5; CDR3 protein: ASSPARAGRETQY
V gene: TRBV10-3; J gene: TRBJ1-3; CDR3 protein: AISKKTGTGNTIY
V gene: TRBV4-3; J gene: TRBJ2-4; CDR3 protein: ASSQDRGGGALAKNIQY
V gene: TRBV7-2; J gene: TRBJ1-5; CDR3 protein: ASSFSVNQPQH
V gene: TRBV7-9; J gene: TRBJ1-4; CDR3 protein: ASSRQGWTNEKLF
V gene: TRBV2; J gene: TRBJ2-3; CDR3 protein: ASNRGTSTDTQY
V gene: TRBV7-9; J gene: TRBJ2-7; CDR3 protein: ASSRDSHTYEQY
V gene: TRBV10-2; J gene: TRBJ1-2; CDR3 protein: ASTGTEAGGYT
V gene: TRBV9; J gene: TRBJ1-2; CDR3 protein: ASSASQGNYGYT
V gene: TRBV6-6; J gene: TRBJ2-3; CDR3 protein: ASSPTSGGPPTQY
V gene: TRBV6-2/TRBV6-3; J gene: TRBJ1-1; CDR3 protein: ASSWGQRMNTEAF
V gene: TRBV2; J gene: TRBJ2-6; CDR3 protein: ASSPPRGANVLT
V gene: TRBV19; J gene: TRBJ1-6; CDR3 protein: ARGSHPSTGSPLH
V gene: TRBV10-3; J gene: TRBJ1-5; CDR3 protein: AISEENPDTRQH
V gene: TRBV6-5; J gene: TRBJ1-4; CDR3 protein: ATWGGFNEKLF
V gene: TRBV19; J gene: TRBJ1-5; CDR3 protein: ASMDWLGPQH
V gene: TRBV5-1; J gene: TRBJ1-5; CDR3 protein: ASSLEGGNQPQH
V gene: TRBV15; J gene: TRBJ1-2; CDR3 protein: ATSPGRDSYGYT
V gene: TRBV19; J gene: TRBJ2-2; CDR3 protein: ASSIGQGFTGELF
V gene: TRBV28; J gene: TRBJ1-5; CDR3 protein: ASRGTGGQPQH
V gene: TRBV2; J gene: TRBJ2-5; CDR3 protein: ASSEIRGETQY
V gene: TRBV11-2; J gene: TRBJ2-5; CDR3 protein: ASREVLTPQGTQY
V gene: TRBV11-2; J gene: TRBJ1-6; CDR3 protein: ASSPRAGQSPLH
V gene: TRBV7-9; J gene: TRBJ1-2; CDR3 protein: ASSLRPGQGYGYT
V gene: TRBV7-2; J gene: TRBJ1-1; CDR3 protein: ASSSLAGYGTEAF
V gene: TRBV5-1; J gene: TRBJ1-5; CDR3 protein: ASSPLSNQPQH